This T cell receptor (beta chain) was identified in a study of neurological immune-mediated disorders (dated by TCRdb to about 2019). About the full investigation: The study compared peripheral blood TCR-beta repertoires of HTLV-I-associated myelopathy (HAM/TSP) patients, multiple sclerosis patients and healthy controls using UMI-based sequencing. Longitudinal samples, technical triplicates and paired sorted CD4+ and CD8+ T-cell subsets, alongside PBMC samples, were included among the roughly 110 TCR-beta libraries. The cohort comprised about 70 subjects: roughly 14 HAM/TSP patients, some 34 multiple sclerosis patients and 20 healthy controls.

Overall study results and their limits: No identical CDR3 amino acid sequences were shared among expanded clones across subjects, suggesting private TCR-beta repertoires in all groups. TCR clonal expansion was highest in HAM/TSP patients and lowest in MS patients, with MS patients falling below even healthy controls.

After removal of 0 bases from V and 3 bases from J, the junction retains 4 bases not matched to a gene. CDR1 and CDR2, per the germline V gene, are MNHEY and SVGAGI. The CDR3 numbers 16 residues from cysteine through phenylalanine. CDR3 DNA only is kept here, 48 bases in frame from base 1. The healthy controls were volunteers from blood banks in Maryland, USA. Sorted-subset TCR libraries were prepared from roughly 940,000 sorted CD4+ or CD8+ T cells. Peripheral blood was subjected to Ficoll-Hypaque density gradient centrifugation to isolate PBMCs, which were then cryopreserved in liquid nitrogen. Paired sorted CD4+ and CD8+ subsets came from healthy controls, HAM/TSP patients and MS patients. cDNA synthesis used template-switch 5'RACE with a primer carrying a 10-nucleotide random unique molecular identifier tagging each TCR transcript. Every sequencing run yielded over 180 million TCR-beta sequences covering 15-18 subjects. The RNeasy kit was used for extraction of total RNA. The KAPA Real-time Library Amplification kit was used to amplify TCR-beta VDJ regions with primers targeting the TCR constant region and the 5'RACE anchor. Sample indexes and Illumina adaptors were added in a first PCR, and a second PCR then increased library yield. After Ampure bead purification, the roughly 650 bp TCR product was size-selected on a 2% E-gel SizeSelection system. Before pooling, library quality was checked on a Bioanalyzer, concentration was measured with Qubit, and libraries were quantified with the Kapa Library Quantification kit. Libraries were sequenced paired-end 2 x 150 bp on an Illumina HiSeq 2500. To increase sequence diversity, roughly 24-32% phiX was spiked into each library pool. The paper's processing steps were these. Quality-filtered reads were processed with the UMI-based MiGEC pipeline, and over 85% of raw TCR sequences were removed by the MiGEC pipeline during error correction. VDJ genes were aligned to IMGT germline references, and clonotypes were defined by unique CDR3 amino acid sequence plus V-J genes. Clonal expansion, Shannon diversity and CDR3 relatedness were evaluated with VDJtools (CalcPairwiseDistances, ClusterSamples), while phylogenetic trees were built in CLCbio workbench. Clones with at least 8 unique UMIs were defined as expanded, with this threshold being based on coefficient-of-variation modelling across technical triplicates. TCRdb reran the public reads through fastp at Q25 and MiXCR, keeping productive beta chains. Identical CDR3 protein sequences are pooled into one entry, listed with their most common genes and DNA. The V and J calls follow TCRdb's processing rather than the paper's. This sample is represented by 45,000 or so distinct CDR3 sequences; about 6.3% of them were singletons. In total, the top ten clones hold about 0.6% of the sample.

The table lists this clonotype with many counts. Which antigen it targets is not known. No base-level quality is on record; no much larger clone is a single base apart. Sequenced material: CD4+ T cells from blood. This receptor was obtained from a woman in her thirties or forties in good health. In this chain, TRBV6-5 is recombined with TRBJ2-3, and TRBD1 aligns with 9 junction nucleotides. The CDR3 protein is CASSYSTGGDTDTQYF. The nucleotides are TGTGCCAGCAGTTACTCTACAGGGGGCGATACAGATACGCAGTATTTT.